The clone carrying this TCR beta chain was counted a few times. This entry is derived from a study of blood T cell repertoires in COVID-19. About the study: The United States, Italy and Spain were the sources of the acute and convalescent COVID-19 samples.

How the authors handled the data: The authors estimated nucleated cell counts from reference gene primer amplification. Assay used: immunoSEQ multiplex PCR; TCRdb lists only in-frame clones, some missing. The V and J calls and the clone size are those of that table, but D and trimming were determined from the DNA. The data show almost 250,000 clones, roughly 86% seen once. Sequences were obtained from peripheral blood. The clonotype originates from a woman of 80 years or more with COVID-19, enrolled during active disease.

Here the CDR3 reads CASSGSASPHEQYF. Written as DNA, the CDR3 is TGTGCCAGCAGCGGGTCAGCGTCCCCCCACGAGCAGTACTTC. The chain combines TRBV5-4 with TRBJ2-7; D remains ambiguous. The ends were cut back, 4 bases at V and 5 bases at J, with 16 bases in the middle. The CDR3 spans 14 residues. Germline CDR1 and CDR2: SGHNT and YYREEE (reference sequence). Variable domain in full (rest from reference TRBV5-4 and TRBJ2-7): ETGVTQSPTHLIKTRGQQVTLRCSSQSGHNTVSWYQQALGQGPQFIFQYYREEENGRGNFPPRFSGLQFPNYSSELNVNALELDDSALYLCASSGSASPHEQYFGPGTRLTVT.